This T cell receptor beta chain was identified in a study of CD8 T cells in ankylosing spondylitis. This clonotype is medium-sized. Its antigen is as yet unknown. Researchers built TCR beta libraries using quantitative 5'-RACE with molecular barcodes. TCRdb passed the 5' RACE reads through MiXCR, listing each CDR3 protein once. Found here are under 10,000 distinct CDR3 sequences, 5.5% to 6.5% of them singletons; the top ten hold about 38%. Study-wide results and caveats: Clones that were linked to disease were CD8+ and were relatively rare in peripheral blood. Several of the motif variants were reported before in synovial fluid and blood from reactive arthritis. About 8 highly homologous variants made up a TCR beta motif, and this motif appeared characteristic of ankylosing spondylitis blood.

This CDR3 region has 16 residues. V gave up 3 bases and J gave up 6 bases; unmatched junction bases: 7. The germline V gene encodes CDR1 SGDLS and CDR2 YYNGEE. This TCR was sampled from a female donor with ankylosing spondylitis or in good health (not recorded which). Sample: blood, either unsorted or a sorted T cell fraction (not recorded which). The chain has TRBV9 and TRBJ2-2, with TRBD2 matching 11 bases. This chain's CDR3 is CASSAVAGGPAGELFF. The CDR3 DNA sequence: TGTGCCAGCAGCGCCGTAGCGGGGGGGCCCGCCGGGGAGCTGTTTTTT. The full variable domain, in which reference TRBV9 and TRBJ2-2 provide the parts outside the CDR3, is DSGVTQTPKHLITATGQRVTLRCSPRSGDLSVYWYQQSLDQGLQFLIQYYNGEERAKGNILERFSAQQFPDLHSELNLSSLELGDSALYFCASSAVAGGPAGELFFGEGSRLTVL.